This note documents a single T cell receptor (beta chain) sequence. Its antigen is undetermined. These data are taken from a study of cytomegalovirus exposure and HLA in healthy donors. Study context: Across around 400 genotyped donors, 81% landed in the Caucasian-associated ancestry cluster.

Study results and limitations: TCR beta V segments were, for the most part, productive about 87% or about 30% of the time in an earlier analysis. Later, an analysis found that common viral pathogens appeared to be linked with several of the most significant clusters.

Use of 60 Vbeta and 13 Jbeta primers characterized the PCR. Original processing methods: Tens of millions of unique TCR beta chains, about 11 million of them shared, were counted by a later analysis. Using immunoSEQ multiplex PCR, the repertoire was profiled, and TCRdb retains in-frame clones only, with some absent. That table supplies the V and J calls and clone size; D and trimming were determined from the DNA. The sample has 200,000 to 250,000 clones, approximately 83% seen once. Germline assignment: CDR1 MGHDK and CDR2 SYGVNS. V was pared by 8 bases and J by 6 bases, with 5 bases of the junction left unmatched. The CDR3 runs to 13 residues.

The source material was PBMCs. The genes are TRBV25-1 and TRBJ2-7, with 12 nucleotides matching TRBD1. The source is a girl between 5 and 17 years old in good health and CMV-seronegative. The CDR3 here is CASEGDRGPEQYF. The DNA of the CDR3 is TGTGCCAGCGAAGGGGACAGGGGGCCCGAGCAGTACTTC.